The clone carrying this TCR beta chain turned up a few times. The V gene's germline CDR1 is LGHNT and CDR2 FRNRAP. Trimming shortened V by 6 bases and J by 0 bases, and 12 bases separated the two germline ends. CDR3 length: 15 amino acids. The data were obtained in a study of spatial heterogeneity in lung cancer. TCRdb independently ran MiXCR on the 5' RACE reads; one entry per CDR3 protein. The data show fewer than 3,000 distinct CDR3 sequences, 7.9% seen once. The time point here: sample taken at primary tumor resection. Source: normal lung tissue next to the tumor, taken at surgery. The receptor was derived from a male donor with early-stage non-small cell lung cancer. The rearrangement links TRBV12-5 to TRBJ2-1; D tentatively fits TRBD1 or TRBD2 (5 bases each). The CDR3 protein is CASGPGQSSYNEQFF. The CDR3 coding sequence is TGTGCTAGTGGACCGGGGCAGAGCTCCTACAATGAGCAGTTCTTC.